The rows below give T cell receptor beta chains drawn from one sample of a study of cytomegalovirus exposure and HLA in healthy donors. TCRdb's copy holds only in-frame clones and misses some; the assay was immunoSEQ multiplex PCR. This sample has more than 110,000 clones, with more than 65% found just once. Sequencing was carried out using PBMCs. All receptors come from a woman aged 25-40 years in good health and CMV-seronegative. CDR3s include the opening cysteine and the closing phenylalanine or tryptophan. D genes are given only for firm matches. Expanded clones are given a class, and other clones once, few, many or no size at all.

size	V	J	D	CDR3	DNA
few	TRBV7-9	TRBJ2-7	.	CASSPAGLAYEQYF	TGTGCCAGCAGCCCCGCGGGGTTGGCCTACGAGCAGTACTTC
.	TRBV6-4	TRBJ2-1	TRBD2	CASSSLSGGRQFF	TGTGCCAGCAGTTCCCTTTCGGGCGGGAGGCAGTTCTTC
.	TRBV30	TRBJ2-2	.	CAWSDPSLTNTGELFF	TGTGCCTGGAGTGACCCTAGCTTGACGAACACCGGGGAGCTGTTTTTT
.	TRBV4-1	TRBJ2-1	TRBD1	CASSQPGQGPYNEQFF	TGTGCCAGCAGCCAACCGGGACAGGGCCCCTACAATGAGCAGTTCTTC
.	TRBV28	TRBJ2-2	.	CASSLGGNTGELFF	TGTGCCAGCAGCCTAGGTGGGAACACCGGGGAGCTGTTTTTT
.	TRBV28	TRBJ2-5	TRBD2	CASSLPSGRTQYF	TGTGCCAGCAGTTTGCCTAGCGGGCGCACCCAGTACTTC
.	TRBV11-3	TRBJ2-3	TRBD2	CASSSGLAGARSTDTQYF	TGTGCCAGCAGCTCCGGACTAGCGGGGGCCAGGAGCACAGATACGCAGTATTTT
few	TRBV12-2	TRBJ2-7	.	CASRFVLAGGPYYEQYF	TGTGCAAGTCGCTTCGTGCTAGCGGGAGGGCCATATTACGAGCAGTACTTC
.	TRBV2	TRBJ2-2	.	CASRGESLNTGELFF	TGTGCCAGCCGCGGGGAGTCTCTTAACACCGGGGAGCTGTTTTTT
.	TRBV28	TRBJ2-3	TRBD2	CASRRGFTDTQYF	TGTGCCAGTAGGCGGGGGTTCACAGATACGCAGTATTTT
.	TRBV9	TRBJ2-3	TRBD2	CASSVGLAGRDTQYF	TGTGCCAGCAGCGTAGGACTAGCGGGGAGAGATACGCAGTATTTT
.	TRBV5-1	TRBJ2-1	TRBD2	CASSLGGRIAVEQFF	TGCGCCAGCAGCTTAGGCGGGAGGATTGCGGTTGAGCAGTTCTTC
.	TRBV5-4	TRBJ2-2	.	CASSLVAAATGELFF	TGTGCCAGCAGCTTGGTGGCGGCGGCCACCGGGGAGCTGTTTTTT
.	TRBV11-2	TRBJ2-3	TRBD1	CASSLIQGPGTQYF	TGTGCCAGCAGCTTGATACAGGGGCCGGGTACGCAGTATTTT
.	TRBV6-6	TRBJ2-4	TRBD2	CASSIAGGVNIQYF	TGTGCCAGCAGCATAGCGGGAGGCGTAAACATTCAGTACTTC
.	TRBV6-5	TRBJ1-1	.	CASSYSNGGGEAFF	TGTGCCAGCAGTTACTCGAACGGGGGAGGGGAGGCTTTCTTT
.	TRBV9	TRBJ2-2	.	CASSVEPGMGTGELFF	TGTGCCAGCAGCGTAGAACCCGGGATGGGCACCGGGGAGCTGTTTTTT
.	TRBV11-2	TRBJ2-1	TRBD2	CASSSAGSGQEQFF	TGTGCCAGCAGCTCAGCGGGTAGCGGGCAAGAGCAGTTCTTC
.	TRBV9	TRBJ1-5	TRBD1	CASSVEGQGDQPQHF	TGTGCCAGCAGCGTAGAGGGACAGGGCGATCAGCCCCAGCATTTT
few	TRBV15	TRBJ2-3	TRBD1	CATSVTRGSFDTQYF	TGTGCCACCAGCGTAACCAGGGGGTCTTTCGATACGCAGTATTTT
.	TRBV7-9	TRBJ1-1	TRBD1	CASSSLTGGTEAFF	TGTGCCAGCAGCTCACTAACAGGGGGCACTGAAGCTTTCTTT
few	TRBV7-2	TRBJ1-5	TRBD1	CASSRWTGGGQPQHF	TGTGCCAGCAGCCGTTGGACAGGGGGAGGTCAGCCCCAGCATTTT
few	TRBV7-9	TRBJ2-3	TRBD2	CASSWGGTVDTQYF	TGTGCCAGCAGCTGGGGGGGGACGGTAGATACGCAGTATTTT
.	TRBV5-6	TRBJ1-5	.	CASSRLDSYQPQHF	TGTGCCAGCAGCCGACTTGACAGTTATCAGCCCCAGCATTTT
.	TRBV4-2	TRBJ2-7	TRBD2	CASSQESSGRALYEQYF	TGTGCCAGCAGCCAAGAGTCTAGCGGGAGGGCCTTGTACGAGCAGTACTTC
.	TRBV6-1	TRBJ1-5	TRBD1	CASRSGTGGSQPQHF	TGTGCCAGCAGATCGGGGACAGGGGGGAGCCAGCCCCAGCATTTT
.	TRBV19	TRBJ1-1	.	CASSLYTEAFF	TGTGCCAGTAGTCTATACACTGAAGCTTTCTTT
.	TRBV9	TRBJ2-2	.	CASSANRVTGELFF	TGTGCCAGCAGCGCGAACAGGGTAACCGGGGAGCTGTTTTTT
few	TRBV6-6	TRBJ1-3	.	CASSVTGMEGNTIYF	TGTGCCAGCAGTGTAACGGGAATGGAAGGAAACACCATATATTTT
.	TRBV28	TRBJ1-1	.	CASSSGGTPEAFF	TGTGCCAGCAGTTCGGGGGGGACACCTGAAGCTTTCTTT
.	TRBV2	TRBJ1-1	TRBD1	CASSEIRGQAFF	TGTGCCAGCAGTGAAATAAGGGGGCAAGCTTTCTTT
.	TRBV10-1	TRBJ2-7	.	CASSAGGSYDEQYF	TGCGCCAGCAGTGCAGGGGGGTCCTACGACGAGCAGTACTTC
.	TRBV11-1	TRBJ1-1	TRBD1	CASSSRDRGPVAFF	TGTGCCAGCAGCTCCCGGGACAGGGGGCCGGTAGCTTTCTTT
few	TRBV4-3	TRBJ2-7	TRBD1	CASSPRQGESEQYF	TGCGCCAGCAGCCCCCGACAGGGGGAGAGCGAGCAGTACTTC
.	TRBV7-8	TRBJ2-7	.	CASSLLYEQYF	TGTGCCAGCAGCTTACTTTACGAGCAGTACTTC
.	TRBV6-5	TRBJ2-7	.	CASRIQGGPYEQYF	TGTGCCAGCAGGATCCAGGGGGGCCCCTACGAGCAGTACTTC
.	TRBV19	TRBJ2-1	TRBD2	CASNRGGRERGEQFF	TGTGCCAGTAATAGAGGCGGGCGGGAGAGGGGTGAGCAGTTCTTC
.	TRBV2	TRBJ2-3	.	CASRDYTDTQYF	TGTGCCAGCAGGGACTACACAGATACGCAGTATTTT
.	TRBV6-1	TRBJ2-1	.	CASRLTGTGSNEQFF	TGTGCCAGCAGACTGACCGGGACTGGGTCCAATGAGCAGTTCTTC
.	TRBV18	TRBJ1-2	TRBD1	CASSPVAGTGFGYTF	TGTGCCAGCTCACCGGTCGCCGGGACAGGGTTTGGCTACACCTTC
.	TRBV7-2	TRBJ2-3	TRBD2	CASSLGGGGATDTQYF	TGTGCCAGCAGCTTAGGGGGCGGGGGGGCGACAGATACGCAGTATTTT
.	TRBV28	TRBJ2-2	.	CASSRRNSNQGGELFF	TGTGCCAGCAGCCGCCGCAATTCGAATCAGGGCGGGGAGCTGTTTTTT
.	TRBV28	TRBJ2-1	TRBD2	CASSQVGREGRSSYNEQFF	TGTGCCAGCAGCCAAGTCGGGCGGGAGGGCCGAAGCTCCTACAATGAGCAGTTCTTC